The clone carrying this TCR beta chain was seen only a few times. Its target is not known. Each CDR3 protein gets one entry after TCRdb re-called the 5' RACE reads with MiXCR. Of nearly 55,000 distinct CDR3 sequences in the sample, roughly 22% are singletons; the top ten hold approximately 3.4%. Study-wide findings and caveats: Tumor Tregs overlapped most with tumor, then blood, naive CD4+ cells. The larger-cohort validation was restricted to a single TCR beta V-J rearrangement rather than whole repertoires. In terms of TCR gene usage, tumor memory CD4+ T cells clustered together with blood and lymph node memory CD4+ cells, as well as with lymph node naive CD4+ cells.

CD25-based Treg depletion was applied to purified naive CD4+ T cells. CDR1 SGHRS and CDR2 YFSETQ come from the germline V gene. Trimming removed 1 base at V and 0 bases at J, with 19 bases between. This CDR3 has 18 amino acids. The chain combines TRBV5-1 with TRBJ1-1; D perhaps matches TRBD1 (5 bases). This clonotype was obtained from a female donor with breast cancer. Sequencing was done on a sample of tumor-infiltrating naive CD4+ T cells sorted from the breast tumor. The subset is: naive CD4+ T cells, CD4+CD45RA+CD25-. CDR3 protein: CASSLTTGIADMNTEAFF. CDR3 bases: TGCGCCAGCAGCTTGACCACAGGAATAGCCGACATGAACACTGAAGCTTTCTTT. Filled out from reference TRBV5-1 and TRBJ1-1, the complete variable domain reads KAGVTQTPRYLIKTRGQQVTLSCSPISGHRSVSWYQQTPGQGLQFLFEYFSETQRNKGNFPGRFSGRQFSNSRSEMNVSTLELGDSALYLCASSLTTGIADMNTEAFFGQGTRLTVV.